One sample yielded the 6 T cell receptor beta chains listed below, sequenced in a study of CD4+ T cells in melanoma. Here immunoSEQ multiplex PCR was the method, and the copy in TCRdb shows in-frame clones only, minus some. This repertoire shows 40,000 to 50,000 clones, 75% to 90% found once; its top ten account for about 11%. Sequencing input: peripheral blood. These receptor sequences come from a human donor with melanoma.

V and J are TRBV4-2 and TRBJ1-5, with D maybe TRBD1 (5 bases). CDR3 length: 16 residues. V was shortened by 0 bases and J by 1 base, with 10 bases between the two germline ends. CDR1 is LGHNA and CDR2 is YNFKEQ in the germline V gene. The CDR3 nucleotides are TGTGCCAGCAGCCAAGATGGGGGTAGGAGCAATCAGCCCCAGCATTTT. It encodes CASSQDGGRSNQPQHF.

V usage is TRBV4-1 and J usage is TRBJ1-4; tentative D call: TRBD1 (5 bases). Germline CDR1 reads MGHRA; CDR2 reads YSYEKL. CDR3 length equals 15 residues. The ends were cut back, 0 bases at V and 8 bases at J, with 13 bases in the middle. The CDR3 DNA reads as TGCGCCAGCAGCCAAGAGGCCGGGGACGGGGAAAAACTGTTTTTT. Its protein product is CASSQEAGDGEKLFF.

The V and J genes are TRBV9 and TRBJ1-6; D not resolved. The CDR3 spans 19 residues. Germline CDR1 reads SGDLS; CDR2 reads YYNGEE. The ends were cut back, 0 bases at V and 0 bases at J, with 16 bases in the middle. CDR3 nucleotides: TGTGCCAGCAGCGTAGGGGGAATTGGAGGGAGCTCCTATAATTCACCCCTCCACTTT. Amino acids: CASSVGGIGGSSYNSPLHF.

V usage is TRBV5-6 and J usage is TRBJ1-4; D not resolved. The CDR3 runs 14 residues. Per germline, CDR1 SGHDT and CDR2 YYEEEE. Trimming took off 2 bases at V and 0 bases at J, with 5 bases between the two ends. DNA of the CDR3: TGTGCCAGCAGCTTAGTTGCAACTAATGAAAAACTGTTTTTT. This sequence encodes CASSLVATNEKLFF.

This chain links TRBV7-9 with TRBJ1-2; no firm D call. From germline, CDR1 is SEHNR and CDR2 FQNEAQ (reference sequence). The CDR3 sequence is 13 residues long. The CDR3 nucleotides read TGTGCATGGGAGGGAACGCTATCCGCTGGCTACACCTTC. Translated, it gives CAWEGTLSAGYTF.

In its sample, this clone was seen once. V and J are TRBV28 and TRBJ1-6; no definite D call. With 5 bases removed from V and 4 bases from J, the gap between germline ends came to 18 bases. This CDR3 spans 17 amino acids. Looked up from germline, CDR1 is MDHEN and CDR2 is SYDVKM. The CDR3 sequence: CASSPNPRFLYNSPLHF. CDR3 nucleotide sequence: TGTGCCAGCAGTCCTAATCCCCGCTTCCTTTATAATTCACCCCTCCACTTT. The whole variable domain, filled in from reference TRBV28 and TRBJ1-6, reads DVKVTQSSRYLVKRTGEKVFLECVQDMDHENMFWYRQDPGLGLRLIYFSYDVKMKEKGDIPEGYSVSREKKERFSLILESASTNQTSMYLCASSPNPRFLYNSPLHFGNGTRLTVT.